Sequencing of this TCR beta chain was carried out in a study of PD-1 blockade in classical Hodgkin lymphoma. V dropped 1 base and J dropped 0 bases, with 13 bases sitting between them. The CDR3 has 17 residues. Germline values: CDR1 GTSNPN, CDR2 SVGIG (reference sequence). The method was immunoSEQ multiplex PCR; TCRdb's version includes in-frame clones alone and lacks a portion of them. This table holds 10,000 to 15,000 clones, around 80% found once. After autologous stem cell transplantation all patients relapsed, and prior brentuximab vedotin exposure differed between cohorts. The TCR comes from a human donor with classical Hodgkin lymphoma. The source material was peripheral blood mononuclear cells (PBMCs), sampled at baseline. The chain recombines TRBV30 with TRBJ1-6; D possibly corresponds to TRBD1 (5 bases). The DNA of the CDR3 is TGTGCCTGGAGTGCGCCAGGGAGCTTCTCCTATAATTCACCCCTCCACTTT. Its protein product is CAWSAPGSFSYNSPLHF.